A single sample is the source of the 13 T cell receptor beta chains below, sequenced in a study of shared clonotypes between healthy human individuals. Repertoires were generated with immunoSEQ multiplex PCR, while TCRdb's copy carries only in-frame clones and drops some. Here the sample spans around 2.5 million clones, more than 85% being singletons. The source material was naive CD4+ T cells from PBMCs. Sample subset: CD45RA+ positively selected. The receptors originated from a man aged 18-30 years in good health. Some clones in this sample may be carry-over from other donors' samples.

V gene TRBV5-4 combines with J gene TRBJ1-1; D gene ambiguous. The CDR3 is made up of 13 amino acids. V was pared by 4 bases and J by 3 bases, with 10 bases between. Germline V gene lookup returns CDR1 SGHNT and CDR2 YYREEE (reference sequence). This chain's CDR3 is CASSEFQDTEAFF. The CDR3, as DNA: TGTGCCAGCAGCGAATTCCAGGACACTGAAGCTTTCTTT.

The CDR3 DNA follows: TGTGCCAGCTCACCACGCACGGTCGGGGGCTACACCTTC. Encoded protein: CASSPRTVGGYTF. This chain uses TRBV18 with TRBJ1-2, with D unresolved. The CDR3 is 13 amino acids. The V end lost 1 base, the J end lost 8 bases, and 11 bases lay between the germline ends. CDR1 and CDR2 (germline): KGHSH, LQKENI.

A word on this clone: Other DNA sequences within the sample encode an identical CDR3. The chain uses TRBV5-1 and TRBJ1-2; TRBD1 is a possible D gene (5 bases). This CDR3 is built from 14 residues. Germline CDR1 and CDR2: SGHRS and YFSETQ. Trimming removed 4 bases from V and 3 bases from J, with 13 bases in between. The CDR3 reads CASSPGRGDYGYTF. DNA for the CDR3: TGCGCCAGCAGCCCGGGCCGAGGGGACTATGGCTACACCTTC. Full variable domain (missing parts from reference TRBV5-1 and TRBJ1-2): KAGVTQTPRYLIKTRGQQVTLSCSPISGHRSVSWYQQTPGQGLQFLFEYFSETQRNKGNFPGRFSGRQFSNSRSEMNVSTLELGDSALYLCASSPGRGDYGYTFGSGTRLTVV.

The chain combines TRBV5-1 with TRBJ1-4; no clear D gene. This CDR3 spans 14 amino acids. The V end was cut by 3 bases, the J end by 0 bases, with 6 bases between. Germline-derived CDR1 and CDR2 are SGHRS and YFSETQ. The CDR3 DNA is TGCGCCAGCAGCTCCAGAACAACTAATGAAAAACTGTTTTTT. Translated: CASSSRTTNEKLFF.

The V call is TRBV7-2, the J call TRBJ2-7, with TRBD2 identical over 8 bases. Germline V lookup: CDR1 SGHTA, CDR2 FQGNSA. The CDR3 has 13 residues. Trimming removed 5 bases from V and 3 bases from J; junction bases left unmatched: 3. In DNA, the CDR3 is TGTGCCAGCAGCCCGAGCGGGAGCTACGAGCAGTACTTC. It translates to CASSPSGSYEQYF.

V is TRBV2 and J is TRBJ2-3; 8 bases map to TRBD2. With 7 bases clipped from V and 2 bases from J, the junction kept 5 bases outside the gene matches. CDR3 length equals 14 residues. CDR1 and CDR2 from the germline V gene are SNHLY and FYNNEI. The CDR3 spells CASTPGLVTDTQYF. In nucleotides, the CDR3 is TGTGCCAGCACCCCGGGACTAGTCACAGATACGCAGTATTTT.

The chain is built from TRBV7-9 and TRBJ2-1; no clear D. This CDR3 spans 12 amino acids. Per the germline V gene, CDR1 is SEHNR and CDR2 is FQNEAQ (reference sequence). V was cut by 5 bases and J by 4 bases, with 6 bases left in between. The CDR3 DNA sequence: TGTGCCAGCAGCGCCCCATACAATGAGCAGTTCTTC. Translation gives CASSAPYNEQFF. Drawing the rest from reference TRBV7-9 and TRBJ2-1, the complete variable domain is DTGVSQNPRHKITKRGQNVTFRCDPISEHNRLYWYRQTLGQGPEFLTYFQNEAQLEKSRLLSDRFSAERPKGSFSTLEIQRTEQGDSAMYLCASSAPYNEQFFGPGTRLTVL.

This clone was seen a single time. Distinct nucleotide sequences in the sample also encode this CDR3. The V call is TRBV7-7, the J call TRBJ2-5; the match to TRBD1 covers 8 bases. V was clipped by 4 bases and J by 3 bases; unmatched bases: 7. This CDR3 is built from 15 residues. Germline-derived CDR1 and CDR2 are SSHAT and FNYEAQ (reference sequence). CDR3 residues: CASSSTGTGEETQYF. CDR3 nucleotides: TGTGCCAGCAGCTCTACCGGGACAGGCGAAGAGACCCAGTACTTC. Drawing the rest from reference TRBV7-7 and TRBJ2-5, the complete variable domain is GAGVSQSPRYKVTKRGQDVTLRCDPISSHATLYWYQQALGQGPEFLTYFNYEAQPDKSGLPSDRFSAERPEGSISTLTIQRTEQRDSAMYRCASSSTGTGEETQYFGPGTRLLVL.

The chain joins TRBV19 to TRBJ2-1; D call uncertain. V was cut by 5 bases and J by 0 bases, with 8 bases left in between. The CDR3 is made up of 14 amino acids. Germline loops: CDR1 LNHDA, CDR2 SQIVND (reference sequence). CDR3 DNA sequence: TGTGCCAGTAGTGCCACTTACTCCTACAATGAGCAGTTCTTC. It encodes CASSATYSYNEQFF.

As to this clone: Other DNA sequences within the sample encode an identical CDR3. In DNA, the CDR3 is TGTGCCAGCAATCGGGGGACAGATACGCAGTATTTT. Translation: CASNRGTDTQYF. The J gene is TRBJ2-3, the V gene TRBV25-1; TRBD2 is a possible D gene (6 bases). Trimming pared 7 bases from V and 3 bases from J, leaving 8 bases between. Germline V CDR1 and CDR2: MGHDK, SYGVNS. The CDR3 runs to 12 residues.

This clone has a handful of counts. The rearrangement joins TRBV19 to TRBJ1-1; D is undetermined. Per the germline V gene, CDR1 is LNHDA and CDR2 is SQIVND (reference sequence). The CDR3 loop spans 14 amino acids. Deletions cut 5 bases from V and 1 base from J, with 11 bases between. In DNA, the CDR3 is TGTGCCAGTAGTGGAGCTGTGGGGAACACTGAAGCTTTCTTT. Residues: CASSGAVGNTEAFF.

J is TRBJ1-2 and V is TRBV7-9; D remains unclear. Germline CDR1 is SEHNR and CDR2 is FQNEAQ (reference sequence). V lost 1 base to trimming and J lost 4 bases, with 16 bases between them. The CDR3 loop spans 16 amino acids. The CDR3 protein is CASSLVFRTDTYGYTF. The CDR3 bases are TGTGCCAGCAGCTTAGTGTTTAGGACGGATACCTATGGCTACACCTTC.

The chain recombines TRBV28 with TRBJ1-5, with TRBD1 identical over 10 bases. Germline V CDR1 and CDR2: MDHEN, SYDVKM. The CDR3 is made up of 15 amino acids. Trimming cost V 5 bases and J 3 bases; bases outside gene matches: 4. CDR3 sequence (DNA): TGTGCCAGCAGTACCGGGACAGGGGTCAATCAGCCCCAGCATTTT. Translating it yields CASSTGTGVNQPQHF.